This TCR beta chain was documented in a study of shared clonotypes between healthy human individuals. Whole-study findings and limits: The authors expected sequencing depth to affect clonotype sharing among donors.

Nashville, Tennessee was home to all donors, who were Caucasian adults. Note on this clone: What it binds is not known.

Genomic DNA per cell subset filled all wells of several immunoSEQ plates. Sequencing used immunoSEQ multiplex PCR; TCRdb keeps in-frame clones, though not all of them. The sample lists fewer than 850,000 clones, roughly 78% seen once, with 1.8% in the top ten. In germline, CDR1 is SGHDN, CDR2 FVKESK. V was trimmed by 1 base and J by 2 bases, leaving 11 bases between them. This CDR3 contains 15 residues. The sequence came from a woman in her thirties in good health. This sequence joins TRBV14 and TRBJ1-2; TRBD1 might be the D (5 bases). The sequencing input was memory CD4+ T cells sorted from blood. Subset meaning: CD45RA-negative fraction. The CDR3 spells CASSQGSRGNYGYTF. In DNA form, the CDR3 reads TGTGCCAGCAGCCAAGGAAGTCGGGGGAACTATGGCTACACCTTC.